Below are 28 T cell receptor beta chains sequenced from a single sample in a study of fetal regulatory T cell absence and autoimmunity. Some clones are missing from TCRdb's copy, which holds only in-frame ones; the method was immunoSEQ multiplex PCR. This table holds about 95,000 clones, about two thirds found once. The sample consisted of pancreas tissue. The receptor set was obtained from a male donor with IPEX syndrome.

This clone turned up a few times. This chain uses TRBV30 with TRBJ2-2; D may be TRBD1 (6 bases). Trimming cost V 3 bases and J 7 bases, with 9 bases left between them. The CDR3 contains 12 residues. Germline loops: CDR1 GTSNPN, CDR2 SVGIG (reference sequence). CDR3 protein: CAWRVQGGELFF. In DNA, the CDR3 is TGTGCCTGGAGGGTACAGGGCGGGGAGCTGTTTTTT. The whole variable domain, filled in from reference TRBV30 and TRBJ2-2, reads SQTIHQWPATLVQPVGSPLSLECTVEGTSNPNLYWYRQAAGRGLQLLFYSVGIGQISSEVPQNLSASRPQDRQFILSSKKLLLSDSGFYLCAWRVQGGELFFGEGSRLTVL.

DNA of the CDR3: TGTGCCAGCAGCCCCGAGTACGGAAACACCGGGGAGCTGTTTTTT. This encodes CASSPEYGNTGELFF. The rearrangement uses TRBV7-9 and TRBJ2-2; D not certain. V shed 5 bases and J shed 2 bases, with 12 bases lying between them. The CDR3 sequence is 15 residues long. In germline, CDR1 is SEHNR, CDR2 FQNEAQ (reference sequence).

This clone has just one count. The chain combines TRBV30 with TRBJ1-2; D gene ambiguous. Trimming stripped 4 bases from V and 0 bases from J, with 6 bases between. The V gene's germline CDR1 is GTSNPN and CDR2 SVGIG (reference sequence). This CDR3 region has 12 residues. The CDR3 spells CAWTQTNYGYTF. The CDR3 DNA follows: TGTGCCTGGACCCAAACTAACTATGGCTACACCTTC.

With regard to this clone: The same CDR3 arises from other DNA sequences in this sample as well. The V call is TRBV30, the J call TRBJ1-1; D unclear. Germline CDR1 is GTSNPN and CDR2 is SVGIG (reference sequence). Trimming removed 0 bases at V and 0 bases at J, with 8 bases between. CDR3 length: 14 residues. CDR3 sequence reads: CAWSVRRLNTEAFF. The CDR3, as DNA: TGTGCCTGGAGTGTACGTCGATTGAACACTGAAGCTTTCTTT.

This chain uses TRBV9 with TRBJ2-2; D is undetermined. The CDR3 runs 12 residues. CDR1 is SGDLS and CDR2 is YYNGEE in the germline V gene. Trimming shortened V by 2 bases and J by 3 bases, and 2 bases separated the two germline ends. CDR3 DNA: TGTGCCAGCAGCGTTTACACCGGGGAGCTGTTTTTT. Amino acid sequence: CASSVYTGELFF.

This clone has a handful of counts. The genes are TRBV20-1 and TRBJ2-7; no definite D call. From germline, CDR1 is DFQATT and CDR2 SNEGSKA (reference sequence). The ends were cut back, 3 bases at V and 6 bases at J, with 9 bases in the middle. The CDR3 covers 11 residues. CDR3 sequence: CSASQAREQYF. The CDR3 DNA reads as TGCAGTGCTAGTCAAGCTCGCGAGCAGTACTTC.

The sample holds one count of this clone. The chain recombines TRBV4-1 with TRBJ2-3; D might be TRBD2 (5 bases). This CDR3 region has 16 residues. The germline gives CDR1 MGHRA, CDR2 YSYEKL. The V gene lost 0 bases and the J gene lost 1 base, with 11 bases spanning the gap. CDR3 residues: CASSQDRRGGTDTQYF. In nucleotides, the CDR3 is TGCGCCAGCAGCCAAGACCGTCGGGGTGGCACAGATACGCAGTATTTT.

This clone was counted between two and nine times. The chain has TRBV19 and TRBJ2-3, with 8 bases identical to TRBD2. Germline CDR1 reads LNHDA; CDR2 reads SQIVND (reference sequence). The CDR3 has 16 residues. Unmatched junction bases numbered 10, after V lost 3 bases and J lost 5 bases. CDR3 region: CASSMASGYLGDTQYF. DNA for the CDR3: TGTGCCAGTAGTATGGCTAGCGGGTACTTGGGAGATACGCAGTATTTT.

The chain carries TRBV4-1 and TRBJ2-1, with D uncertain. Germline V gene sequence: CDR1 MGHRA, CDR2 YSYEKL. This CDR3 spans 11 amino acids. The V end was cut by 5 bases, the J end by 6 bases, with 5 bases between. In nucleotides, the CDR3 is TGCGCCAGCAGCTCTCTCAATGAGCAGTTCTTC. Translating it yields CASSSLNEQFF.

The CDR3 DNA reads as TGTGCCAGCAGTTACGTAGCGGGGGGTACAGATACGCAGTATTTT. It yields the protein CASSYVAGGTDTQYF. The chain links TRBV6-5 to TRBJ2-3, with 10 bases matching TRBD2. The V gene end was trimmed by 2 bases and the J gene end by 3 bases; junction bases not matched to a gene: 2. The germline V gene encodes CDR1 MNHEY and CDR2 SVGAGI. This CDR3 is 15 amino acids long.

The chain couples TRBV5-1 to TRBJ2-3; 9 nucleotides line up with TRBD2. The CDR3 has 15 amino acids. Germline CDR1 reads SGHRS; CDR2 reads YFSETQ. J was trimmed by 2 bases and V by 2 bases; bases with no gene match: 3. The CDR3 sequence is CASSFSGSYTDTQYF. The CDR3 DNA reads TGCGCCAGCAGCTTTAGCGGGAGTTACACAGATACGCAGTATTTT.

The chain links TRBV6-5 to TRBJ2-1, with 7 bases identical to TRBD1. This CDR3 comprises 12 residues. CDR1 and CDR2 from the germline V gene are MNHEY and SVGAGI. V lost 2 bases and J lost 8; bases outside the gene matches: 0. CDR3 loop: CASSYTGDEQFF. In DNA form, the CDR3 reads TGTGCCAGCAGTTACACAGGGGATGAGCAGTTCTTC.

The rearrangement uses TRBV7-9 and TRBJ2-2, with D unresolved. The CDR3 contains 12 residues. Germline CDR1 and CDR2: SEHNR and FQNEAQ (reference sequence). Between the trimmed V and J ends, which lost 4 bases and 4 bases, there was a span of 4 bases. In DNA form, the CDR3 reads TGTGCCAGCAGCTCTAGCACCGGGGAGCTGTTTTTT. This sequence encodes CASSSSTGELFF.

The chain couples TRBV7-6 to TRBJ2-3; D gene ambiguous. V gave up 6 bases and J gave up 3 bases, with 16 bases separating them. Germline values: CDR1 SGHVS, CDR2 FNYEAQ. This CDR3 is 15 amino acids long. In DNA, the CDR3 is TGTGCCAGCAGTCGAGGAAGTTGGGGTACAGATACGCAGTATTTT. The encoded protein is CASSRGSWGTDTQYF.

Concerning this clone itself: The sample carries other DNA sequences with the same CDR3. The chain joins TRBV7-6 to TRBJ2-7; 13 bases line up with TRBD2. Germline V gene data show CDR1 as SGHVS and CDR2 as FNYEAQ. With 1 base clipped from V and 6 bases from J, the junction kept 0 bases outside the gene matches. The CDR3 sequence is 14 residues long. CDR3 bases: TGTGCCAGCAGCTTAGGGACTAGCGGGAGCGAGCAGTACTTC. Translation gives CASSLGTSGSEQYF.

This clone came up a few times. This chain links TRBV7-9 with TRBJ2-3; 11 positions match TRBD2. V was pared by 6 bases and J by 6 bases, with 5 bases of the junction left unmatched. This CDR3 is 14 amino acids long. Germline CDR1 reads SEHNR; CDR2 reads FQNEAQ (reference sequence). CDR3 DNA sequence: TGTGCCAGCAGTCAACTAGCGGGAGAGGATACGCAGTATTTT. Its translation is CASSQLAGEDTQYF.

This clone was seen more than once but under ten times. V is TRBV30 and J is TRBJ2-7; 9 positions agree with TRBD1. Trimming removed 2 bases from V and 3 bases from J; junction bases left unmatched: 2. The germline V gene encodes CDR1 GTSNPN and CDR2 SVGIG (reference sequence). This CDR3 is 13 amino acids long. The CDR3 reads CAWSLDRGYEQYF. CDR3 coding DNA: TGTGCCTGGAGTTTGGACAGGGGCTACGAGCAGTACTTC.

This clone was seen once. The CDR3 DNA reads TGTGCCAGCAGCACAGGGGTGGGGGAGGGCCCAGAGACCCAGTACTTC. Encoded protein: CASSTGVGEGPETQYF. The gene calls are TRBV7-9 and TRBJ2-5; either TRBD1 or TRBD2 may fit D (7 bases each). Germline V gene lookup returns CDR1 SEHNR and CDR2 FQNEAQ (reference sequence). Trimming left V 5 bases short and J 4 bases short, with 20 bases between. The CDR3 extends over 16 amino acids.

This clone was detected only a few times. V gene TRBV19 combines with J gene TRBJ1-5; D perhaps matches TRBD1 (6 bases). This CDR3 is built from 16 residues. Trimming removed 0 bases at V and 4 bases at J, with 13 bases between. CDR1 LNHDA and CDR2 SQIVND come from the germline V gene (reference sequence). CDR3 sequence: CASSIEGGTRNQPQHF. Here the CDR3 DNA reads TGTGCCAGTAGTATAGAAGGGGGGACGAGAAATCAGCCCCAGCATTTT.

The DNA for the CDR3 is TGTGCCAGCAGTTTGAGCGGCGTTGAGACCCAGTACTTC. It yields the protein CASSLSGVETQYF. This chain connects TRBV27 to TRBJ2-5; possibly TRBD2 for D (5 bases). Per the germline V gene, CDR1 is MNHEY and CDR2 is SMNVEV (reference sequence). The CDR3 is 13 amino acids. V was shortened by 3 bases and J by 5 bases, with 10 bases between the two germline ends.

The genes are TRBV5-4 and TRBJ1-2; D might be TRBD1 (6 bases). CDR3 length: 15 amino acids. Trimming stripped 4 bases from V and 0 bases from J, with 13 bases between. CDR1 and CDR2 from the germline V gene are SGHNT and YYREEE (reference sequence). This chain's CDR3 is CASSTDRPTNYGYTF. The CDR3 DNA reads TGTGCCAGCAGCACCGACAGGCCCACTAACTATGGCTACACCTTC.

V is TRBV29-1 and J is TRBJ1-2, with TRBD1 matching 10 bases. The trim removed 3 bases at V and 4 bases at J, leaving 2 bases unmatched. This CDR3 comprises 13 residues. CDR1 and CDR2 from the germline V gene are SQVTM and ANQGSEA. The CDR3 reads CSVEGQGIYGYTF. The CDR3 region has the DNA TGCAGCGTTGAGGGACAGGGGATCTATGGCTACACCTTC.

This rearrangement joins TRBV5-1 to TRBJ2-5; 7 bases are shared with TRBD2. The CDR3 contains 14 residues. Germline V lookup: CDR1 SGHRS, CDR2 YFSETQ. The V segment lost 3 bases and the J segment 4 bases; nucleotides outside the gene matches: 6. The CDR3 reads CASSWGGDGETQYF. The DNA of the CDR3 is TGCGCCAGCAGCTGGGGAGGGGACGGAGAGACCCAGTACTTC. Full variable domain (rest looked up from reference TRBV5-1 and TRBJ2-5): KAGVTQTPRYLIKTRGQQVTLSCSPISGHRSVSWYQQTPGQGLQFLFEYFSETQRNKGNFPGRFSGRQFSNSRSEMNVSTLELGDSALYLCASSWGGDGETQYFGPGTRLLVL.

This clone was picked up one time. The chain recombines TRBV11-2 with TRBJ2-3, with a weak D call TRBD2 (6 bases). This CDR3 has 15 amino acids. The V and J ends lost 3 bases and 1 base respectively, with 11 bases between them. Germline V gene lookup returns CDR1 SGHAT and CDR2 FQNNGV. The CDR3 sequence: CASSLVGGGTDTQYF. DNA for the CDR3: TGTGCCAGCAGCTTGGTAGGCGGGGGCACAGATACGCAGTATTTT.

The chain combines TRBV7-9 with TRBJ2-5; the match to TRBD2 covers 14 bases. Germline V CDR1 and CDR2: SEHNR, FQNEAQ (reference sequence). This CDR3 spans 16 amino acids. V was pared by 5 bases and J by 2 bases, with 4 bases of the junction left unmatched. The CDR3 is CASSPGLAGAQETQYF. The DNA for the CDR3 is TGTGCCAGCAGCCCGGGACTAGCGGGAGCACAAGAGACCCAGTACTTC.

V gene TRBV7-9 combines with J gene TRBJ2-1; no clear D. CDR1 is SEHNR, CDR2 FQNEAQ, per germline (reference sequence). This CDR3 spans 12 amino acids. Between the trimmed V and J ends, which lost 7 bases and 6 bases, there was a span of 10 bases. The CDR3 region is CASTGLPNEQFF. The CDR3 DNA is TGTGCCAGCACGGGTCTACCCAATGAGCAGTTCTTC.

CDR3 sequence (DNA): TGTGCCACCAGCAGGGGTACTAGCGGCAGCACAGATACGCAGTATTTT. Its translation: CATSRGTSGSTDTQYF. This rearrangement joins TRBV15 to TRBJ2-3, with TRBD2 identical over 8 bases. V was pared by 3 bases and J by 0 bases, with 5 bases of the junction left unmatched. The V gene's germline CDR1 is LNHNV and CDR2 YYDKDF (reference sequence). This CDR3 is 16 amino acids long. Drawing the rest from reference TRBV15 and TRBJ2-3, the complete variable domain is DAMVIQNPRYQVTQFGKPVTLSCSQTLNHNVMYWYQQKSSQAPKLLFHYYDKDFNNEADTPDNFQSRRPNTSFCFLDIRSPGLGDTAMYLCATSRGTSGSTDTQYFGPGTRLTVL.

V usage is TRBV11-2 and J usage is TRBJ2-5; perhaps TRBD2 as D (6 bases). This CDR3 contains 14 residues. V shed 5 bases and J shed 2 bases, with 12 bases lying between them. Germline CDR1 SGHAT, CDR2 FQNNGV. The CDR3 nucleotides read TGTGCCAGCAGCCATCCCGGGGGACAAGAGACCCAGTACTTC. This gives the protein CASSHPGGQETQYF. The whole variable domain, filled in from reference TRBV11-2 and TRBJ2-5, reads EAGVAQSPRYKIIEKRQSVAFWCNPISGHATLYWYQQILGQGPKLLIQFQNNGVVDDSQLPKDRFSAERLKGVDSTLKIQPAKLEDSAVYLCASSHPGGQETQYFGPGTRLLVL.